The 9 T cell receptor beta chains below come from one sample, sequenced in a study of T cells after yellow fever vaccination. Via MiXCR, TCRdb re-called the 5' RACE reads, giving one row per CDR3 protein. The sample has about 630,000 distinct CDR3 sequences; over 9% are singletons. Sample: PBMCs, taken on the day of the yellow fever booster vaccination. The source is a man younger than 45 who received the YFV17D yellow fever vaccine.

J is TRBJ1-5 and V is TRBV25-1, with a weak D call TRBD1 (5 bases). The germline V and J ends were trimmed by 3 bases and 9 bases, with 12 bases remaining between them. The CDR3 has 13 amino acids. The germline V gene has CDR1 MGHDK and CDR2 SYGVNS. CDR3 DNA sequence: TGTGCCAGCAGTGAGCTTGAGGGGTCGCCCCAGCATTTT. Protein: CASSELEGSPQHF.

The rearrangement links TRBV29-1 to TRBJ2-5; a weak D match, TRBD2 (5 bases). Germline V gives CDR1 SQVTM, CDR2 ANQGSEA. V dropped 5 bases and J dropped 2 bases, with 9 bases sitting between them. The CDR3 sequence is 12 residues long. Written as DNA, the CDR3 is TGCAGCGTTTTCGGAGGACAAGAGACCCAGTACTTC. Its protein is CSVFGGQETQYF. The full variable domain, with the rest looked up from reference TRBV29-1 and TRBJ2-5, is SAVISQKPSRDICQRGTSLTIQCQVDSQVTMMFWYRQQPGQSLTLIATANQGSEATYESGFVIDKFPISRPNLTFSTLTVSNMSPEDSSIYLCSVFGGQETQYFGPGTRLLVL.

This clonotype came up a few times. The rearrangement joins TRBV7-9 to TRBJ2-1, with 12 positions matching TRBD2. V lost 5 bases, J lost 5 bases, and 10 bases stayed unmatched. The CDR3 is made up of 17 amino acids. From germline, CDR1 is SEHNR and CDR2 FQNEAQ (reference sequence). CDR3 nucleotide sequence: TGTGCCAGCAGCCCTACTTTGGGACTAGCGGGTAACAATGAGCAGTTCTTC. It codes for CASSPTLGLAGNNEQFF.

The rearrangement links TRBV24-1 to TRBJ2-1; 10 positions match TRBD1. Germline CDR1 and CDR2: KGHDR and SFDVKD. The CDR3 loop spans 12 amino acids. The ends lost 8 bases at V and 7 bases at J; junction bases unmatched: 1. The CDR3 bases are TGTGCCACCATGGGACAGGGGAATGAGCAGTTCTTC. Translating it yields CATMGQGNEQFF.

J is TRBJ1-1 and V is TRBV29-1; D not resolved. Germline V gives CDR1 SQVTM, CDR2 ANQGSEA. Trimming pared 3 bases from V and 7 bases from J, leaving 18 bases between. The CDR3 has 14 residues. Written as DNA, the CDR3 is TGCAGCGTTGACGCTGCCCGAGCAGTGAATGAAGCTTTCTTT. Translated, it gives CSVDAARAVNEAFF.

The genes are TRBV3-1 and TRBJ2-3; a possible D gene is TRBD2 (6 bases). This CDR3 is 15 amino acids long. Deletions cut 1 base from V and 4 bases from J, with 12 bases between. Germline V gives CDR1 LGHDT, CDR2 YNNKEL (reference sequence). CDR3 DNA sequence: TGTGCCAGCAGCCAAGTTAACGGGAGAGCAGATACGCAGTATTTT. It specifies CASSQVNGRADTQYF.

This chain links TRBV20-1 with TRBJ2-5; tentatively, D is TRBD2 (5 bases). Germline lookup yields CDR1 DFQATT and CDR2 SNEGSKA (reference sequence). V gave up 3 bases and J gave up 5 bases, with 13 bases separating them. The CDR3 loop spans 13 amino acids. The CDR3 nucleotides are TGCAGTGCTAGGCGAGGTCCGGGGGAGACCCAGTACTTC. This encodes CSARRGPGETQYF.

The sample holds a few counts of this clonotype. The chain has TRBV6-5 and TRBJ1-6, with D uncertain. Germline CDR1 MNHEY, CDR2 SVGAGI. The CDR3 contains 16 residues. V was cut by 0 bases and J by 5 bases, with 11 bases left in between. The CDR3 protein is CASSYSIGFDNSPLHF. For the CDR3, the DNA is TGTGCCAGCAGTTACTCGATAGGGTTTGATAATTCACCCCTCCACTTT.

V gene TRBV12-3 or TRBV12-4 combines with J gene TRBJ2-3, with 9 bases fitting TRBD2. V shed 5 bases, J shed 4 bases, and the junction held 7 bases outside the gene matches. This CDR3 comprises 15 residues. Here the CDR3 DNA reads TGTGCCAGCAGTCCCGGGACTAGCTGGTCAGATACGCAGTATTTT. Protein: CASSPGTSWSDTQYF.